One sample yielded the 30 T cell receptor beta chains listed below, sequenced in a study of cytomegalovirus exposure and HLA in healthy donors. With 60 Vbeta and 13 Jbeta primers, the PCR was carried out. Clones were sequenced by immunoSEQ multiplex PCR, and TCRdb holds only the in-frame ones, with some missing. In total, the table holds 75,000 to 85,000 clones. The sample taken for sequencing was PBMCs. The receptor source for this set is a man over 45 in good health and CMV-seronegative.

The chain employs TRBV6-1 and TRBJ2-2; D perhaps matches TRBD1 (6 bases). This CDR3 comprises 15 residues. Germline assignment: CDR1 MNHNS and CDR2 SASEGT. V gave up 6 bases and J gave up 1 base, with 12 bases separating them. The CDR3 sequence: CASSPTGLNTGELFF. DNA for the CDR3: TGTGCCAGCAGCCCCACAGGGTTGAACACCGGGGAGCTGTTTTTT.

The chain employs TRBV7-2 and TRBJ1-5; D might be TRBD1 (6 bases). The germline V and J ends were trimmed by 2 bases and 5 bases, with 7 bases remaining between them. CDR1 and CDR2 from the germline V gene are SGHTA and FQGNSA. This CDR3 contains 13 residues. CDR3 bases: TGTGCCAGCAGCTTAAACAGGGATCAGCCCCAGCATTTT. Encoded protein: CASSLNRDQPQHF.

The chain combines TRBV10-1 with TRBJ2-3, with D unresolved. CDR1 WNHNN and CDR2 SYGVQD come from the germline V gene (reference sequence). V lost 5 bases, J lost 2 bases, and 11 bases lay in between. The CDR3 covers 14 residues. CDR3 nucleotide sequence: TGCGCCAGCAGTAAGCGTGATTACACAGATACGCAGTATTTT. This translates into CASSKRDYTDTQYF.

For the CDR3, the DNA is TGCGCCAGCAGCCAAGAGACAGGTTTAAATGAAAAACTGTTTTTT. Translation gives CASSQETGLNEKLFF. The J gene is TRBJ1-4, the V gene TRBV4-1; a possible D gene is TRBD1 (6 bases). This CDR3 region has 15 residues. V lost 0 bases and J 5 bases, leaving 10 bases between the germline ends. Germline CDR1 MGHRA, CDR2 YSYEKL.

This rearrangement joins TRBV6-1 to TRBJ2-3; 13 bases map to TRBD2. CDR1 and CDR2 from the germline V gene are MNHNS and SASEGT. Trimming removed 7 bases from V and 6 bases from J; junction bases left unmatched: 4. This CDR3 is built from 14 residues. CDR3 sequence: CASTQLAGGDTQYF. The CDR3 region has the DNA TGTGCCAGCACGCAACTAGCGGGGGGGGATACGCAGTATTTT.

This chain links TRBV6-7 with TRBJ1-1; 9 bases fit TRBD1. TRBV6-7 is given ORF status, its function remaining uncertain. This CDR3 is 13 amino acids long. V trimming: 7 bases; J trimming: 6 bases; junction bases outside the gene matches: 6. CDR3 sequence: CASMDRGTPEAFF. In DNA form, the CDR3 reads TGTGCCAGCATGGACAGGGGTACCCCTGAAGCTTTCTTT.

This chain connects TRBV4-3 to TRBJ1-2; 7 bases match TRBD1. Germline CDR1 reads LGHNA; CDR2 reads YSLEER. J was trimmed by 6 bases and V by 0 bases; bases with no gene match: 7. The CDR3 covers 15 residues. CDR3: CASSQDTGVGNGYTF. As DNA, the CDR3 is TGCGCCAGCAGCCAAGATACAGGGGTGGGGAATGGCTACACCTTC.

The V and J genes are TRBV5-1 and TRBJ1-2; D might be TRBD1 (5 bases). Per germline, CDR1 SGHRS and CDR2 YFSETQ. V lost 5 bases and J 2 bases, leaving 16 bases between the germline ends. There are 15 residues in the CDR3. The CDR3 DNA reads as TGCGCCAGCAGTCCGACAGCTCAGGGAAACTATGGCTACACCTTC. Protein sequence: CASSPTAQGNYGYTF. Full variable domain (remainder filled in from reference TRBV5-1 and TRBJ1-2): KAGVTQTPRYLIKTRGQQVTLSCSPISGHRSVSWYQQTPGQGLQFLFEYFSETQRNKGNFPGRFSGRQFSNSRSEMNVSTLELGDSALYLCASSPTAQGNYGYTFGSGTRLTVV.

V usage is TRBV6-6 and J usage is TRBJ1-1; TRBD1 is a possible D gene (5 bases). The germline V and J ends were trimmed by 0 bases and 6 bases, with 8 bases remaining between them. Germline values: CDR1 MNHNY, CDR2 SVGAGI (reference sequence). This CDR3 has 13 amino acids. Written as DNA, the CDR3 is TGTGCCAGCAGTTACTCGACGGGGGCTGAAGCTTTCTTT. Amino acid sequence: CASSYSTGAEAFF.

J is TRBJ2-3 and V is TRBV27; D is unresolved. The CDR3 is made up of 16 amino acids. The V gene lost 6 bases and the J gene lost 0 bases, with 16 bases spanning the gap. Germline V lookup: CDR1 MNHEY, CDR2 SMNVEV (reference sequence). The DNA for the CDR3 is TGTGCCAGCAGACCCACTACGTATCCTAGCACAGATACGCAGTATTTT. Protein sequence: CASRPTTYPSTDTQYF.

The chain has TRBV9 and TRBJ2-3; 7 bases map to TRBD1. The CDR3 contains 16 residues. Germline-derived CDR1 and CDR2 are SGDLS and YYNGEE. With 3 bases clipped from V and 6 bases from J, the junction kept 13 bases outside the gene matches. CDR3 loop: CASSATGTDLADTQYF. CDR3 sequence (DNA): TGTGCCAGCAGCGCTACCGGGACAGACCTCGCCGATACGCAGTATTTT.

This chain uses TRBV9 with TRBJ2-1; D remains ambiguous. Germline CDR1 and CDR2: SGDLS and YYNGEE. The CDR3 is made up of 11 amino acids. The V end was cut by 3 bases, the J end by 6 bases, with 4 bases between. The CDR3 protein is CASSAFNEQFF. The CDR3 region has the DNA TGTGCCAGCAGCGCTTTCAATGAGCAGTTCTTC.

The V and J genes are TRBV7-9 and TRBJ2-7, with 8 bases aligning to TRBD2. The length of the CDR3 is 14 residues. Trimming removed 6 bases from V and 3 bases from J; junction bases left unmatched: 7. Germline V gene lookup returns CDR1 SEHNR and CDR2 FQNEAQ (reference sequence). CDR3 in amino acids: CASSPWRGDYEQYF. CDR3 sequence (DNA): TGTGCCAGCAGTCCTTGGCGGGGGGACTACGAGCAGTACTTC.

The rearrangement links TRBV19 to TRBJ1-5, with 7 bases matching TRBD1. Per the germline V gene, CDR1 is LNHDA and CDR2 is SQIVND (reference sequence). This CDR3 has 16 amino acids. J was trimmed by 1 base and V by 5 bases; bases with no gene match: 8. CDR3: CASSVRGQRSNQPQHF. The CDR3 coding sequence is TGTGCCAGTAGTGTAAGGGGACAGAGGAGCAATCAGCCCCAGCATTTT. The full variable domain, with the rest looked up from reference TRBV19 and TRBJ1-5, is DGGITQSPKYLFRKEGQNVTLSCEQNLNHDAMYWYRQDPGQGLRLIYYSQIVNDFQKGDIAEGYSVSREKKESFPLTVTSAQKNPTAFYLCASSVRGQRSNQPQHFGDGTRLSIL.

The V call is TRBV5-4, the J call TRBJ2-5; a weak D match, TRBD2 (6 bases). V lost 0 bases to trimming and J lost 1 base, with 16 bases between them. Germline lookup yields CDR1 SGHNT and CDR2 YYREEE (reference sequence). The CDR3 covers 17 residues. As DNA, the CDR3 is TGTGCCAGCAGCTTGGCCTTGGGAGGAGCCTTCCAAGAGACCCAGTACTTC. It encodes CASSLALGGAFQETQYF. Full variable domain (remainder filled in from reference TRBV5-4 and TRBJ2-5): ETGVTQSPTHLIKTRGQQVTLRCSSQSGHNTVSWYQQALGQGPQFIFQYYREEENGRGNFPPRFSGLQFPNYSSELNVNALELDDSALYLCASSLALGGAFQETQYFGPGTRLLVL.

The chain is built from TRBV28 and TRBJ2-1; 7 bases match TRBD2. Looked up from germline, CDR1 is MDHEN and CDR2 is SYDVKM. CDR3 length: 12 residues. After removal of 5 bases from V and 12 bases from J, the junction contained 7 bases not matched to a gene. CDR3 residues: CASSTSGTTQFF. DNA for the CDR3: TGTGCCAGCAGTACCTCCGGGACTACGCAGTTCTTC.

The V call is TRBV10-3, the J call TRBJ2-6, with 9 bases matching TRBD1. The germline CDR1 and CDR2 sequences are ENHRY and SYGVKD. V lost 6 bases, J lost 2 bases, and 8 bases stayed unmatched. CDR3 length: 17 residues. CDR3 region: CAISEGQGFAGANVLTF. The CDR3 region has the DNA TGTGCCATCAGCGAGGGACAGGGTTTTGCTGGGGCCAACGTCCTGACTTTC.

This sequence joins TRBV28 and TRBJ2-7; the D is unclear. The CDR3 loop spans 13 amino acids. V was cut by 1 base and J by 4 bases, with 8 bases left in between. CDR1 MDHEN and CDR2 SYDVKM come from the germline V gene. CDR3 region: CASSLSSLYEQYF. As DNA, the CDR3 is TGTGCCAGCAGTTTATCGTCCCTATACGAGCAGTACTTC.

This chain links TRBV6-6 with TRBJ2-3; 8 positions match TRBD1. V shed 6 bases, J shed 2 bases, and the junction held 10 bases outside the gene matches. The germline gives CDR1 MNHNY, CDR2 SVGAGI (reference sequence). This CDR3 comprises 16 residues. CDR3 region: CASSDGTGLFTDTQYF. The CDR3 coding sequence is TGTGCCAGCAGCGACGGGACAGGACTTTTCACAGATACGCAGTATTTT.

The J gene is TRBJ2-4, the V gene TRBV6-5, with D possibly TRBD1 on 6 matching bases. The germline CDR1 and CDR2 sequences are MNHEY and SVGAGI. Trimming took 0 bases from V and 1 from J, leaving 10 bases between them. The CDR3 sequence is 16 residues long. Written as DNA, the CDR3 is TGTGCCAGCAGTTACTCCGGGACAAAGGCCAAAAACATTCAGTACTTC. Translated, it gives CASSYSGTKAKNIQYF.

The rearrangement joins TRBV18 to TRBJ1-3, with D perhaps matching TRBD1 (6 bases). The CDR3 has 18 amino acids. V lost 0 bases to trimming and J lost 0 bases, with 15 bases between them. Germline V gives CDR1 KGHSH, CDR2 LQKENI. CDR3 protein: CASSPPGVTGNSGNTIYF. For the CDR3, the DNA is TGTGCCAGCTCACCACCGGGGGTGACAGGCAACTCTGGAAACACCATATATTTT.

This chain connects TRBV7-9 to TRBJ1-2; D remains ambiguous. Germline V gene data show CDR1 as SEHNR and CDR2 as FQNEAQ (reference sequence). The CDR3 extends over 14 amino acids. Trimming took off 1 base at V and 8 bases at J, with 14 bases between the two ends. The CDR3 DNA sequence: TGTGCCAGCAGCTTAGATAGAGGACTTGGAGGCTACACCTTC. Translating gives CASSLDRGLGGYTF.

The chain carries TRBV11-1 and TRBJ2-2; perhaps TRBD1 as D (6 bases). CDR3 size: 14 residues. Germline loops: CDR1 SGHAT, CDR2 FQDESV (reference sequence). The V and J ends lost 7 bases and 3 bases respectively, with 12 bases between them. The CDR3 coding sequence is TGTGCCAGCAAACGGGACACTTACACCGGGGAGCTGTTTTTT. Its translation: CASKRDTYTGELFF. Complete variable domain (other parts from reference TRBV11-1 and TRBJ2-2): EAEVAQSPRYKITEKSQAVAFWCDPISGHATLYWYRQILGQGPELLVQFQDESVVDDSQLPKDRFSAERLKGVDSTLKIQPAELGDSAMYLCASKRDTYTGELFFGEGSRLTVL.

V gene TRBV11-2 combines with J gene TRBJ1-4; 7 bases fit TRBD1. CDR3 length: 14 residues. Unmatched junction bases numbered 4, after V lost 5 bases and J lost 4 bases. The V gene's germline CDR1 is SGHAT and CDR2 FQNNGV. The CDR3 loop is CASSDRVGNEKLFF. In DNA form, the CDR3 reads TGTGCCAGCAGCGACAGGGTTGGTAATGAAAAACTGTTTTTT.

V and J are TRBV7-3 and TRBJ2-4; 10 nucleotides align to TRBD1. Per germline, CDR1 SGHTA and CDR2 FQGTGA. V lost 5 bases and J lost 7; bases outside the gene matches: 5. This CDR3 region has 14 residues. CDR3 bases: TGTGCCAGCAGCGTCTCGGGACAGGGGAACATTCAGTACTTC. Translated, it gives CASSVSGQGNIQYF. The full variable domain, its missing parts supplied by reference TRBV7-3 and TRBJ2-4, is GAGVSQTPSNKVTEKGKYVELRCDPISGHTALYWYRQSLGQGPEFLIYFQGTGAADDSGLPNDRFFAVRPEGSVSTLKIQRTERGDSAVYLCASSVSGQGNIQYFGAGTRLSVL.

This chain connects TRBV4-1 to TRBJ1-1; D remains unclear. The CDR3 loop spans 14 amino acids. With 0 bases removed from V and 0 bases from J, the gap between germline ends came to 5 bases. Germline V gene data show CDR1 as MGHRA and CDR2 as YSYEKL. Written as DNA, the CDR3 is TGCGCCAGCAGCCAAGATCCTGTGAACACTGAAGCTTTCTTT. Translation: CASSQDPVNTEAFF.

The V call is TRBV5-5, the J call TRBJ1-5, with a possible D match to TRBD1 (5 bases). In germline, CDR1 is SGHKS, CDR2 YYEKEE (reference sequence). Deletions cut 2 bases from V and 0 bases from J, with 12 bases between. The CDR3 runs 16 residues. The CDR3 here is CASSFRGGDSNQPQHF. In DNA form, the CDR3 reads TGTGCCAGCAGCTTCCGGGGAGGGGATAGCAATCAGCCCCAGCATTTT.

The chain employs TRBV29-1 and TRBJ1-1, with a possible D match to TRBD1 (5 bases). The CDR3 contains 13 residues. From germline, CDR1 is SQVTM and CDR2 ANQGSEA. V was shortened by 4 bases and J by 6 bases, with 15 bases between the two germline ends. The CDR3 DNA follows: TGCAGCGTTGCGAGGCAGGGATTGGCTGAAGCTTTCTTT. Its protein is CSVARQGLAEAFF. Looking up the rest from reference TRBV29-1 and TRBJ1-1 gives the full variable domain: SAVISQKPSRDICQRGTSLTIQCQVDSQVTMMFWYRQQPGQSLTLIATANQGSEATYESGFVIDKFPISRPNLTFSTLTVSNMSPEDSSIYLCSVARQGLAEAFFGQGTRLTVV.

This chain connects TRBV18 to TRBJ1-4, with 9 bases aligning to TRBD1. The CDR3 totals 16 residues. The germline CDR1 and CDR2 sequences are KGHSH and LQKENI. V lost 3 bases and J lost 2; bases outside the gene matches: 4. CDR3 nucleotides: TGTGCCAGCTCACCGAGACAGGGGGTGACTAATGAAAAACTGTTTTTT. Protein: CASSPRQGVTNEKLFF.

This chain connects TRBV7-9 to TRBJ2-7, with 8 bases identical to TRBD1. Germline V lookup: CDR1 SEHNR, CDR2 FQNEAQ (reference sequence). The ends lost 6 bases at V and 4 bases at J; junction bases unmatched: 2. The CDR3 spans 12 residues. The CDR3 reads CASRTGGYEQYF. As DNA, the CDR3 is TGTGCCAGCAGAACAGGGGGATACGAGCAGTACTTC.